The 18 T cell receptor beta chains below come from one sample, sequenced in a study of monozygotic twins with inflammatory bowel disease. TCRdb reworked the 5' RACE reads into one entry per CDR3 protein, no DNA. Recorded for this sample: approximately 85,000 distinct CDR3 sequences. Sequenced material: blood. The receptors come from a human donor with ulcerative colitis or Crohn's disease, or a healthy co-twin of an affected twin (not recorded which).

V gene TRBV12-3 or TRBV12-4 combines with J gene TRBJ2-5; TCRdb's D gene call, TRBD1, goes unchecked for lack of DNA. This CDR3 comprises 13 residues. The CDR3 spells CASSLGHQETQYF.

This chain links TRBV6-5 with TRBJ2-5. The germline CDR1 and CDR2 sequences are MNHEY and SVGAGI. The CDR3 covers 14 residues. The chain's CDR3 is CASSYGRYQETQYF.

The rearrangement joins TRBV10-3 to TRBJ1-5. CDR1 is ENHRY, CDR2 SYGVKD, per germline. This CDR3 comprises 14 residues. CDR3 residues: CAISDTLSNQPQHF.

V gene TRBV11-2 combines with J gene TRBJ2-5. This CDR3 has 13 amino acids. Germline V gene sequence: CDR1 SGHAT, CDR2 FQNNGV. The CDR3 here is CASSTTTQETQYF.

The chain recombines TRBV11-3 with TRBJ2-2; TCRdb picks TRBD1, but there is no DNA to check that call. The CDR3 consists of 14 residues. Germline CDR1 is SGHNT and CDR2 is YENEEA. The CDR3 loop reads CASSLARGIGELFF.

V gene TRBV12-3 or TRBV12-4 combines with J gene TRBJ1-3. The CDR3 extends over 15 amino acids. This CDR3 reads CASSFRVSSGNTIYF.

The V call is TRBV5-1, the J call TRBJ2-1; as DNA is missing, the TRBD1 call by TCRdb cannot be tested. CDR1 and CDR2 (germline): SGHRS, YFSETQ. This CDR3 is built from 13 residues. The CDR3 is CASSLELRQEQFF.

The V gene is TRBV20-1, the J gene TRBJ2-5. Germline CDR1 reads DFQATT; CDR2 reads SNEGSKA (reference sequence). CDR3 length: 11 residues. The CDR3 here is CSASVGETQYF.

This chain uses TRBV12-3 or TRBV12-4 with TRBJ1-2. The CDR3 is 13 residues long. CDR3 sequence: CASSFLPSYGYTF.

The chain is built from TRBV5-1 and TRBJ2-1; the TCRdb D gene call, TRBD2, has no DNA to confirm it. CDR1 and CDR2 (germline): SGHRS, YFSETQ. The CDR3 contains 15 residues. This CDR3 is CASSTRDSGGPEQFF. Drawing the rest from reference TRBV5-1 and TRBJ2-1, the complete variable domain is KAGVTQTPRYLIKTRGQQVTLSCSPISGHRSVSWYQQTPGQGLQFLFEYFSETQRNKGNFPGRFSGRQFSNSRSEMNVSTLELGDSALYLCASSTRDSGGPEQFFGPGTRLTVL.

The V and J genes are TRBV18 and TRBJ1-1; TCRdb calls TRBD1, which cannot be checked without DNA. The CDR3 has 14 amino acids. Germline V gives CDR1 KGHSH, CDR2 LQKENI. The CDR3 loop is CASSPMGGDTEAFF.

The chain couples TRBV12-3 or TRBV12-4 to TRBJ2-2. This CDR3 spans 14 amino acids. The CDR3 loop is CASSPALNTGELFF.

The J gene is TRBJ2-1, the V gene TRBV11-2; there is no DNA to check the TCRdb D call of TRBD1. The germline V gene has CDR1 SGHAT and CDR2 FQNNGV. The CDR3 is 14 amino acids. CDR3 residues: CASSGNRGRSEQFF. Based on the CDR3 plus reference TRBV11-2 and TRBJ2-1, the full variable domain is EAGVAQSPRYKIIEKRQSVAFWCNPISGHATLYWYQQILGQGPKLLIQFQNNGVVDDSQLPKDRFSAERLKGVDSTLKIQPAKLEDSAVYLCASSGNRGRSEQFFGPGTRLTVL.

The V call is TRBV7-8, the J call TRBJ2-1. Germline-derived CDR1 and CDR2 are SGHVS and FQNEAQ. This CDR3 has 12 amino acids. The CDR3 loop is CASSPIGLEQFF.

The chain links TRBV20-1 to TRBJ2-3; TCRdb's D gene call, TRBD1, goes unchecked for lack of DNA. The length of the CDR3 is 14 residues. Germline CDR1 DFQATT, CDR2 SNEGSKA (reference sequence). CDR3 sequence: CSAPRGGPLDTQYF.

V usage is TRBV10-3 and J usage is TRBJ2-1. The CDR3 is 15 residues long. Germline values: CDR1 ENHRY, CDR2 SYGVKD. This chain's CDR3 is CAISDNSLLNNEQFF.

This CDR3 reads CASSLVLAAPEQYF. The V and J genes are TRBV5-1 and TRBJ2-7; TCRdb outputs TRBD2, but without DNA this stays unchecked. Germline CDR1 SGHRS, CDR2 YFSETQ. The CDR3 extends over 14 amino acids.

This chain connects TRBV20-1 to TRBJ2-2; the D call of TRBD1 rests on TCRdb alone, since no DNA is present to check it. Germline V CDR1 and CDR2: DFQATT, SNEGSKA (reference sequence). The CDR3 contains 15 residues. CDR3 sequence reads: CSADRQGASTGELFF.